These 11 T cell receptor beta chains were sequenced from one sample in a study of CD8 T cells in ankylosing spondylitis. MiXCR was run by TCRdb on the 5' RACE reads, yielding one entry per CDR3 protein. The repertoire holds 300,000 to 350,000 distinct CDR3 sequences, roughly 15% seen once, with 1.1% in the top ten. Sequenced sample: blood, either unsorted or a sorted T cell fraction (not recorded which). The receptors were sampled from a male donor with ankylosing spondylitis or in good health (not recorded which).

This clonotype has more than one count but fewer than ten. This rearrangement joins TRBV11-2 to TRBJ2-7, with TRBD2 matching 12 bases. This CDR3 is built from 19 residues. The V and J ends lost 6 bases and 1 base, in that order; junction bases with no gene match: 16. CDR1 is SGHAT and CDR2 is FQNNGV in the germline V gene. The CDR3 sequence: CASRPRVLAGGTRSYEQYF. CDR3 bases: TGTGCCAGCAGACCCCGGGTGCTAGCGGGGGGGACAAGGTCCTACGAGCAGTACTTC.

This clonotype was seen a few times. The chain combines TRBV5-1 with TRBJ2-5; D might be TRBD1 (6 bases). Germline V CDR1 and CDR2: SGHRS, YFSETQ. The V end lost 3 bases, the J end lost 13 bases, and 13 bases lay between the germline ends. The CDR3 runs to 11 residues. This CDR3 is CASSSTGNRYF. The CDR3 region has the DNA TGCGCCAGCAGCTCCACAGGGAACCGGTACTTC.

This clonotype was seen repeatedly, ten times or more. This chain links TRBV7-2 with TRBJ2-7; D might be TRBD2 (5 bases). The CDR3 spans 13 residues. Trimming left V 5 bases short and J 2 bases short, with 10 bases between. CDR1 is SGHTA and CDR2 is FQGNSA in the germline V gene. The chain's CDR3 is CASSSGSTYEQYF. The CDR3 nucleotides are TGTGCCAGCAGCAGCGGTTCTACCTACGAGCAGTACTTC.

This clonotype has ten or more counts. The chain uses TRBV12-3 or TRBV12-4 and TRBJ2-7; weak D call: TRBD1 (5 bases). This CDR3 is 11 amino acids long. V shed 6 bases and J shed 3 bases, with 6 bases lying between them. DNA of the CDR3: TGTGCCAGCAGGACAGACTACGAGCAGTACTTC. Protein sequence: CASRTDYEQYF.

CDR3 in amino acids: CATSRDPMTANQPQHF. DNA of the CDR3: TGTGCCACCAGCAGAGATCCGATGACAGCTAATCAGCCCCAGCATTTT. This chain uses TRBV15 with TRBJ1-5; the D gene is possibly TRBD1 (5 bases). V lost 0 bases, J lost 4 bases, and 13 bases lay in between. CDR1 and CDR2 (germline): LNHNV, YYDKDF (reference sequence). This CDR3 has 16 residues.

At least ten counts were recorded for this clonotype. This rearrangement joins TRBV12-3 or TRBV12-4 to TRBJ2-1, with D hard to call. CDR3 length: 15 residues. Trimming left V 8 bases short and J 4 bases short, with 18 bases between. The CDR3 DNA reads TGTGCCAGCTCAAACCGAAGACTGCAATACAATGAGCAGTTCTTC. Its protein product is CASSNRRLQYNEQFF.

The rearrangement links TRBV5-1 to TRBJ2-5; D is perhaps TRBD1 (5 bases). Per the germline V gene, CDR1 is SGHRS and CDR2 is YFSETQ. V was cut by 4 bases and J by 4 bases, with 14 bases left in between. The CDR3 is 14 residues long. The CDR3 loop is CASSAGQVGETQYF. The CDR3, as DNA: TGCGCCAGCAGCGCCGGACAAGTCGGAGAGACCCAGTACTTC.

The chain uses TRBV5-6 and TRBJ1-2; 7 bases align to TRBD1. The V and J ends lost 1 base and 3 bases, in that order; junction bases with no gene match: 6. Germline loops: CDR1 SGHDT, CDR2 YYEEEE. The CDR3 is 15 residues long. CDR3 region: CASSLISGGDYGYTF. CDR3 sequence (DNA): TGTGCCAGCAGCTTGATCTCAGGGGGGGACTATGGCTACACCTTC.

The rearrangement links TRBV4-1 to TRBJ2-7; D perhaps matches TRBD2 (6 bases). V was shortened by 4 bases and J by 2 bases, with 15 bases between the two germline ends. CDR1 MGHRA and CDR2 YSYEKL come from the germline V gene. This CDR3 comprises 15 residues. The CDR3 here is CASSRAFGSPYEQYF. The CDR3 coding sequence is TGCGCCAGCAGCCGGGCTTTCGGGAGCCCCTACGAGCAGTACTTC.

This clonotype was seen ten or more times. The chain combines TRBV20-1 with TRBJ2-1, with no clear D. The CDR3 spans 14 residues. The germline V gene encodes CDR1 DFQATT and CDR2 SNEGSKA (reference sequence). V lost 6 bases and J 0 bases, leaving 12 bases between the germline ends. DNA for the CDR3: TGCAGTGCCACCTACGCCAGCTCCTACAATGAGCAGTTCTTC. Translation: CSATYASSYNEQFF.

DNA of the CDR3: TGTGCCAGCAGCTTAGGGGCAGCTGGCTACACCTTC. This sequence encodes CASSLGAAGYTF. The chain combines TRBV7-9 with TRBJ1-2; no reliable D call. The germline V gene encodes CDR1 SEHNR and CDR2 FQNEAQ (reference sequence). The CDR3 consists of 12 residues. Trimming shortened V by 1 base and J by 7 bases, and 7 bases separated the two germline ends.